A single TCR beta chain is shown here with its context. This clone was counted a few times. Its antigen remains undetermined. Base quality data are lacking; no much larger clone is found one base away. This record comes from a study of beta chain features in type 1 diabetes (dated by TCRdb to about 2018). General notes on the study: Mean age, gender distribution, total cell number and subset yield were not different between patients and healthy donors. Across all samples, some 99 million sorted cells were examined, and cell number per subset correlated strongly with RNA yield. The study compared TCRB repertoires of sorted circulating CD4+ T cell subsets between recently diagnosed type 1 diabetes patients and matched healthy donors. Naive and central memory subsets were obtained from all 30 or so donors, but regulatory and stem cell-like memory subsets were isolated from only 8 patients and roughly eight healthy donors.

CDR3 length: 13 amino acids, cysteine to phenylalanine. Only the CDR3 DNA is retained, 39 bases long and in frame from the first base. V drops 1 base and J drops 0 bases, leaving 6 bases in between. From a lookup of the germline V gene (reference sequence), CDR1 and CDR2 are GTSNPN and SVGIG. Here is what the overall study found, with its caveats: Shorter templates might have been favored by PCR, but patient and control samples were amplified and corrected together, so both groups would have been affected equally by any skew. HLA sub-analyses involved small numbers of individuals, so any influence of HLA type on TCRB rearrangement remained unresolved. Patients with type 1 diabetes made fewer insertions and deleted more nucleotides at VDJ recombination sites, implying thymic rearrangement abnormalities. A moderate but significant shortening of TCRB CDR3 length was observed in type 1 diabetes patients in all four CD4+ subsets. The naive, central memory and regulatory TCRB repertoires appeared to resemble one another more closely among patients than among healthy donors. Because cDNA was sequenced instead of genomic DNA, highly expressing activated cells could be over-represented, though the groups showed no difference in activation or CD3 levels.

A single peripheral blood draw of about 116 mL on average was collected from each donor into heparinised tubes. Using a panel that included CD45RO, CCR7, CD25, CD127, CD95 and CD27, naive, central memory, regulatory and stem cell-like memory CD4+ T cells were sorted on a BD FACSAria II. Purity was above 95% for every sorted population. Right away, PBMCs were isolated by Lymphoprep density gradient centrifugation and were stained directly, with no culture step. To minimize batch effects, samples were stained and sorted in pairs, one healthy donor with one patient per experiment. All of the isolated RNA was reverse transcribed with the High Capacity cDNA Reverse Transcription Kit, so expressed TCRB transcripts were sequenced. Naive, central memory and regulatory T cell samples underwent deep immunoSEQ sequencing, averaging around 3.9 million total reads per sample. Sorted cells were lysed in RLT buffer, and RNA was extracted using DNase-treated RNeasy Micro or Mini kits according to cell number. To prevent cross-contamination, each cell subset was processed individually, whereas patient and healthy donor samples were processed jointly. The immunoSEQ multiplex PCR was used to amplify TCRB sequences from cDNA, generating 87-bp fragments that spanned the CDR3 region. The amplicons were sequenced using the Illumina HiSeq platform. On the authors' methods: PCR bias was corrected computationally using synthetic template baselines, and reads within Hamming distance 2 were collapsed, with unmergeable singletons discarded. Reads were aligned against IMGT to assign V, D and J genes, CDR3 length and insertions or deletions at six rearrangement sites. Within each subset, clonotype counts were normalized to the number of sorted cells before true diversity and Gini coefficients were calculated with the tcR R package. The overlap coefficient, calculated on TCRB nucleotide sequences, was used to quantify repertoire sharing. Out-of-frame TCRB sequences from naive cells were analyzed to stand in for the pre-selection repertoire. This immuneACCESS table, as held by TCRdb, lists in-frame sequences with V and J called but not all clones. Of the missing ones, under half trace to an unresolved V gene in checked studies; the others have no known cause. The DNA gave D and trimming, while V, J and clone size come from that table. The sample includes 630,000 or so clones, with roughly 13% observed a single time. 0.03% to 0.045% of the sample comes from the top ten.

The clonotype was recovered from a man in his late teens or twenties with type 1 diabetes. This sequence uses TRBV30 and TRBJ1-1, and possibly TRBD1, on 5 matching bases. Sequencing was carried out using naive CD4+ T cells from blood. The intended sense of this specimen's cell subset or site label: true naive CD4+ T cells. The CDR3 in this case is CAWSGQMNTEAFF. At the DNA level, the sequence is TGTGCCTGGAGTGGACAGATGAACACTGAAGCTTTCTTT.